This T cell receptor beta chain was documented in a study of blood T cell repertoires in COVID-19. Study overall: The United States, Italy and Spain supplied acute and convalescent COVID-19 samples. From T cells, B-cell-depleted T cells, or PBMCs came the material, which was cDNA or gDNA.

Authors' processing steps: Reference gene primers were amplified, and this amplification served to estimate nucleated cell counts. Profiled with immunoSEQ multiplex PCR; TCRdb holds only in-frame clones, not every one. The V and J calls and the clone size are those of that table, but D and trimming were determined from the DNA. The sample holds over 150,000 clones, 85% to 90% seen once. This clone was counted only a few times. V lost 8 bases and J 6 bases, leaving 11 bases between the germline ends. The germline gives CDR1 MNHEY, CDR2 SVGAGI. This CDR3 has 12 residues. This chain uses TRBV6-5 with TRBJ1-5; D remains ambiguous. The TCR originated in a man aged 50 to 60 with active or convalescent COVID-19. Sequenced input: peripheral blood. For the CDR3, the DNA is TGTGCCAGCTGGCTCAGGCCTCAGCCCCAGCATTTT. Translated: CASWLRPQPQHF.